This T cell receptor beta chain is from a study of OX40 agonist ivuxolimab in advanced cancers. V was cut by 10 bases and J by 2 bases, with 18 bases left in between. The germline V gene encodes CDR1 MNHNS and CDR2 SASEGT. The CDR3 is made up of 14 amino acids. Some clones are missing from TCRdb's copy, which holds only in-frame ones; the method was immunoSEQ multiplex PCR. The table lists about 58,000 clones, 80% to 90% of them singletons. This receptor was identified in an adult with an advanced solid tumor such as melanoma, head and neck, liver or kidney cancer. Sequenced material: CD4+ or CD8+ T cells sorted from blood, taken in a trial of the OX40 agonist ivuxolimab. This rearrangement joins TRBV6-1 to TRBJ2-7; no firm D call. In DNA, the CDR3 is TGTGCCACCAGAAAGGAGTGGGTTACCTACGAGCAGTACTTC. Translated, it gives CATRKEWVTYEQYF.